This T cell receptor (beta chain) was identified during a study of shared clonotypes between healthy human individuals. Sequencing used immunoSEQ multiplex PCR; TCRdb keeps in-frame clones, though not all of them. This sample has about 660,000 clones, with around 67% found just once. This clone has just a few counts. Material: memory CD4+ T cells sorted from blood. Subset here: CD45RA-negative fraction. The sequence was collected from a young woman in good health.

DNA of the CDR3: TGTGCCAGCAGCTTAGAGGTAGCTTTGTCCTACGAGCAGTACTTC. It translates to CASSLEVALSYEQYF. The gene calls are TRBV7-8 and TRBJ2-7; D is uncertain. Germline CDR1 is SGHVS and CDR2 is FQNEAQ. V gave up 1 base and J gave up 1 base, with 11 bases separating them. The CDR3 totals 15 residues.